The present TCR beta chain was sequenced within a study of cytomegalovirus exposure and HLA in healthy donors. Findings and limits, study-wide: A link between a missense DCLRE1C variant and TCR beta V- and J-gene trimming emerged from a later analysis.

CDR1 is KGHSH and CDR2 is LQKENI in the germline V gene. There are 12 residues in the CDR3. The V end was cut by 2 bases, the J end by 2 bases, with 4 bases between. In regard to this clone: Antigen unknown.

Amplification used 60 Vbeta primers and 13 Jbeta primers. Some clones are missing from TCRdb's copy, which holds only in-frame ones; the method was immunoSEQ multiplex PCR. The sample has approximately 130,000 clones; around 77% are singletons. The TCR originated in a man aged 50 to 59 in good health and CMV-seronegative. Sequenced: PBMCs. The chain is built from TRBV18 and TRBJ2-7; D is uncertain. CDR3 in DNA: TGTGCCAGCTCACCAACTACCTACGAGCAGTACTTC. This codes for CASSPTTYEQYF.